This T cell receptor beta chain derives from a study of blood T cell repertoires in COVID-19. The wider study: The United States, Italy and Spain provided the acute and convalescent COVID-19 samples. In each case, the material was cDNA or gDNA derived from T cells, B-cell-depleted T cells, or PBMCs.

CDR1 and CDR2 (germline): LNHNV, YYDKDF (reference sequence). The CDR3 is 16 amino acids. The V and J ends lost 0 bases and 1 base, in that order; junction bases with no gene match: 2. Authors' methods: It was from reference gene primer amplification that nucleated cell counts were estimated. Generated by immunoSEQ multiplex PCR, the TCRdb table keeps only in-frame clones and is missing some. The V and J calls and clone size were taken over from that table, and D and trimming were inferred from the DNA. There are roughly 6,600 clones in the sample; over 75% occur only once, and around 23% lies in the top ten.

Material: peripheral blood. V gene TRBV15 combines with J gene TRBJ2-1, with TRBD1 identical over 8 bases. The TCR sequence derives from a human donor in a cohort sampled during active COVID-19. The CDR3 DNA reads TGTGCCACCAGCAGAGACAGGGGGCCATCCTACAATGAGCAGTTCTTC. Protein: CATSRDRGPSYNEQFF.